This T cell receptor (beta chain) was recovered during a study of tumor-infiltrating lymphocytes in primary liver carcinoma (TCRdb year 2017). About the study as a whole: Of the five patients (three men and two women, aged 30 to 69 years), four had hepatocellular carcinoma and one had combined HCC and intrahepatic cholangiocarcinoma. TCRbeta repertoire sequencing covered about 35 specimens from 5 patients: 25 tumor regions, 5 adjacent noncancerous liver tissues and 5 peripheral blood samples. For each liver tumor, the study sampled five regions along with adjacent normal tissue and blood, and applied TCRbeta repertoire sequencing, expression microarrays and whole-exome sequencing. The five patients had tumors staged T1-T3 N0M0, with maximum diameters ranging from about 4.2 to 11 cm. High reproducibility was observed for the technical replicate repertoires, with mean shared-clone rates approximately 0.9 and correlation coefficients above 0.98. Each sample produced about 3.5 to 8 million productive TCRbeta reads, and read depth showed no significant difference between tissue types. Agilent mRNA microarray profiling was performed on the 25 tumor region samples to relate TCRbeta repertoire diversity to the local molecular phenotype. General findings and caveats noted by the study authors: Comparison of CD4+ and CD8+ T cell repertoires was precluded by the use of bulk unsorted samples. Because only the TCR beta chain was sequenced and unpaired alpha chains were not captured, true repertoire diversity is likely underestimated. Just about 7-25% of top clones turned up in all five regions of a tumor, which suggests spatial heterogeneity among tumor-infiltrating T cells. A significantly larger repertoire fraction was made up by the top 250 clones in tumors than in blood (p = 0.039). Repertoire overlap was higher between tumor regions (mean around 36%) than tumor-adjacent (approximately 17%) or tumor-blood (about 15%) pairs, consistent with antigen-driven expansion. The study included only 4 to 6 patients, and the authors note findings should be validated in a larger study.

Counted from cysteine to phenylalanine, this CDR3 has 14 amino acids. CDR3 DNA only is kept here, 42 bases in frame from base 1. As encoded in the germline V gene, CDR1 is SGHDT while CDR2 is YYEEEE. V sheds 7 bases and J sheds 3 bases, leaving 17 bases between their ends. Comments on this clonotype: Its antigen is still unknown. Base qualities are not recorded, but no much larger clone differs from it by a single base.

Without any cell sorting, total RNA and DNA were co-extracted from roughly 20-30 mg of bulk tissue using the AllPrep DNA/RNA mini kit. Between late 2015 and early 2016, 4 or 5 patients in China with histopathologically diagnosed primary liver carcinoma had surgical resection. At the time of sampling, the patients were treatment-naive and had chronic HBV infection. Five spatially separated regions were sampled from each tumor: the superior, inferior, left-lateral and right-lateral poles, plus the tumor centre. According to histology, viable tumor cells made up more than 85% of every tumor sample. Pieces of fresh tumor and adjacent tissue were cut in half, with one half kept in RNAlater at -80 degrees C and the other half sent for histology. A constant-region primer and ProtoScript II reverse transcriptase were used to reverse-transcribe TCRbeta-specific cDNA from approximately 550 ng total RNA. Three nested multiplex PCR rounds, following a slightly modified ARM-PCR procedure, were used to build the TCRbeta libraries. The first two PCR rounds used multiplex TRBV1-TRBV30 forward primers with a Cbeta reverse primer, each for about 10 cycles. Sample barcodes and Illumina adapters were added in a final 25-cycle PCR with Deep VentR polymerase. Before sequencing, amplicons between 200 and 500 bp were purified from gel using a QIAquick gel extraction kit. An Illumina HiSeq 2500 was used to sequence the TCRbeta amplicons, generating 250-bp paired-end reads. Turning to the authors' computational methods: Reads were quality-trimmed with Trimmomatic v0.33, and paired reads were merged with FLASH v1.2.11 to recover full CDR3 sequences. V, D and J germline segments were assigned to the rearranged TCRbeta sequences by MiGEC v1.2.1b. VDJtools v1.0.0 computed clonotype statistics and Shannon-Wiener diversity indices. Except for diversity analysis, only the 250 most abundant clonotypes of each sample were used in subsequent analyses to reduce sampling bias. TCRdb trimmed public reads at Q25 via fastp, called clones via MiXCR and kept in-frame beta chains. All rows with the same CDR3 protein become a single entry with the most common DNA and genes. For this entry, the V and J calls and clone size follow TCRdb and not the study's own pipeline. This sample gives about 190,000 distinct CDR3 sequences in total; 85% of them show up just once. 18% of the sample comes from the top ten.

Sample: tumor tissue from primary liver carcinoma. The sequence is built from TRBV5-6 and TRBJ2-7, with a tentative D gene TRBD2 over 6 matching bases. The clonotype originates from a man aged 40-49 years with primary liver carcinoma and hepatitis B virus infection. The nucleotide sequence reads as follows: TGTGCCAGCGGGACGGGGGTGATCCTCTACGAGCAGTACTTC. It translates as CASGTGVILYEQYF.